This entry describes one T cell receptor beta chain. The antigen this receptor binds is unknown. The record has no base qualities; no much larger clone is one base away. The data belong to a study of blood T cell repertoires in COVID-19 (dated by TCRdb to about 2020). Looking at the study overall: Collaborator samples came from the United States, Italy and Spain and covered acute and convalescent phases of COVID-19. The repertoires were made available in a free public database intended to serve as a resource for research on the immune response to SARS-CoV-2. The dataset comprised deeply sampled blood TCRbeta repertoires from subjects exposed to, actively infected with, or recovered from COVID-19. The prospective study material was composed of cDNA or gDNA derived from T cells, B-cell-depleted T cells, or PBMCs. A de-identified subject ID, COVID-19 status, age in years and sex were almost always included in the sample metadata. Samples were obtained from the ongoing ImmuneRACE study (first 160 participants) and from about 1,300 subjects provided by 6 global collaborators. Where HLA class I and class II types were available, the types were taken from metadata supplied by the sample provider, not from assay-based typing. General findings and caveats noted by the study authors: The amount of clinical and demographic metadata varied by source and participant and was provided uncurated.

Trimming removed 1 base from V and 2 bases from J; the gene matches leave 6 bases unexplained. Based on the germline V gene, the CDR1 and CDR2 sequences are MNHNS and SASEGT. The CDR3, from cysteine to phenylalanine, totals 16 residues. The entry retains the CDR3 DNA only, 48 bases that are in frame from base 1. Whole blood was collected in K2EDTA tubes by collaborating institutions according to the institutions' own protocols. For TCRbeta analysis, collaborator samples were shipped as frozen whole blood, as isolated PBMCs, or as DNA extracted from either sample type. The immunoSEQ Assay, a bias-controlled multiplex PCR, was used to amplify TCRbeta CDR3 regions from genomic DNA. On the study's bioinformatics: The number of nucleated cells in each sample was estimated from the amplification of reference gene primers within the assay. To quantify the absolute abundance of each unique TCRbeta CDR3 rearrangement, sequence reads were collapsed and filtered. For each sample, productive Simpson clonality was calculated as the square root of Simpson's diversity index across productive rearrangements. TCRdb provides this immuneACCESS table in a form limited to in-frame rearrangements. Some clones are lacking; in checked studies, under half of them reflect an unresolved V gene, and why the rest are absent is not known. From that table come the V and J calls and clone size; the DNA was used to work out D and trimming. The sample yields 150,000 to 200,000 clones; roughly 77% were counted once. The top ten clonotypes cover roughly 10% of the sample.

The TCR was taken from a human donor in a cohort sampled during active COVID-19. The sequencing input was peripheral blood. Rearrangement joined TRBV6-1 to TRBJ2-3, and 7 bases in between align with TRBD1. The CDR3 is CASSEEDRQSTDTQYF. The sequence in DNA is TGTGCCAGCAGTGAAGAGGACAGGCAGTCCACAGATACGCAGTATTTT.